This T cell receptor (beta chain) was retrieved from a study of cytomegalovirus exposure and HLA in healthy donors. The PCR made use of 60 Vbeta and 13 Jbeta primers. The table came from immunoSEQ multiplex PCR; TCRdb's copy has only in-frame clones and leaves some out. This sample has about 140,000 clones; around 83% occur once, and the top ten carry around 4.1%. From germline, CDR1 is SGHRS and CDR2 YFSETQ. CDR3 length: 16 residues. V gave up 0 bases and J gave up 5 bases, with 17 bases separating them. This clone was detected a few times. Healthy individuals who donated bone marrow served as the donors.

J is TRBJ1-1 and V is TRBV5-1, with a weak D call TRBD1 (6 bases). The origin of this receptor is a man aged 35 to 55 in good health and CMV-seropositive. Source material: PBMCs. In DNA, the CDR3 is TGCGCCAGCAGCTTGGGGATTACCCGAGGGGGAACTGAAGCTTTCTTT. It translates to CASSLGITRGGTEAFF.